The T cell receptor (beta chain) under discussion was sequenced for a study of regulatory T cells in long-lasting Graves disease (TCRdb year 2021). For the wider study: To count as having persistent Graves' disease, a patient had to have received antithyroid drug treatment for over 5 years with TSH receptor autoantibodies remaining persistently positive. A total of roughly 35 samples underwent TCR sequencing: about 13 from persistent and approximately 20 from newly diagnosed Graves' disease patients. The study took place in China and was registered as a clinical trial. On average, persistent Graves' disease patients in the clinical cohort had been on antithyroid drugs for around ten years. Patients with persistent Graves' disease were compared with patients with newly diagnosed Graves' disease using TCR sequencing and RNA sequencing of peripheral blood.

The time point label corresponds to: persistent/refractory GD, antithyroid drugs over 5 years with positive TRAb. For both TCR sequencing and RNA sequencing, RNA was extracted from PBMCs using TRIzol. Graves' disease was diagnosed according to American Thyroid Association guidelines. Patients for the study were recruited at an endocrinology department in Xi'an, China. From each patient, 7.5 to 9.5 milliliters of peripheral blood was collected into an EDTA anticoagulant tube. Ficoll Paque Plus density gradient separation was used to isolate PBMCs, and no further T cell sorting was performed. RNA quality was checked with an Agilent 2100 Bioanalyzer and agarose gel, and concentration with a NanoDrop 2000. Ten or more counts support this clonotype. Its antigen specificity is not known. No clone much larger than this one lies a single base away; base qualities are absent. General study outcomes and caveats: Compared with newly diagnosed patients, patients with persistent Graves' disease had lower TCR Shannon entropy and fewer highly expanded clones, which suggests clonal expansion. More public clonotypes were shared among persistent patients (under 3,000) than among newly diagnosed patients (966). Only the TCR beta chain was sequenced and analyzed. The authors noted that the small sample size was a limitation that may lower accuracy. TRBV28, TRBJ1-2 and TRBJ2-5 were preferentially used in persistent disease, while TRBV20-1 and TRBJ2-1 were favored in newly diagnosed disease. The study examined only peripheral blood because the primary lesion, thyroid tissue, could not be accessed.

The library was built by means of multiplex PCR. Sequencer: Illumina HiSeq 4000. TCR beta libraries were built with iRepertoire HTBI primers and Arm-PCR amplification of CDR3 regions. Before sequencing, the PCR products underwent gel purification. In the authors' own workflow: Gene usage analysis of CDR3 amino acid clonotypes used the 55 to 80 TRBV and about 14 TRBJ segments found across samples. Filtered high-quality paired reads were merged into contigs using COPE and FqMerger. BLAST was used to align contigs to the IMGT TRBV, TRBD and TRBJ reference genes, and CDR3 was defined following IMGT. Clonotypes above 0.1% frequency were classified as highly expanded clones. Shannon entropy was used to measure repertoire diversity, and the Gini coefficient was used to measure V-J evenness. Public clonotypes were defined as clonotypes shared by more than one individual. TCRdb itself trimmed the public reads at Q25 with fastp, ran MiXCR and retained productive beta chains. Records with the same CDR3 protein are collapsed into one entry carrying the most frequent genes and DNA. The V and J calls shown here were made by TCRdb, not taken from the authors' results. Recorded for this sample are fewer than 450,000 distinct CDR3 sequences; around 20% of them occurred a single time. Of the sample, roughly 26% falls within the top ten clones.

Germline trimming amounts to 1 base on V and 3 bases on J, with 22 as the count of junction bases outside the gene matches. The CDR3 runs 20 residues from the cysteine to the phenylalanine. The DNA shown is the 60-base CDR3, in frame from base 1. In the germline V gene (reference sequence), CDR1 corresponds to DFQATT and CDR2 to SNEGSKA. This chain is built from TRBV20-1 and TRBJ2-5; 8 central nucleotides agree with TRBD2. The clonotype was recovered from a female donor with Graves disease. This specimen was peripheral blood mononuclear cells (PBMCs), taken when the disease was refractory, from a patient treated with antithyroid drugs. The CDR3 has the sequence CSARGQGVQGLAGPKETQYF. The DNA is TGCAGTGCTAGAGGACAAGGGGTACAGGGCCTAGCGGGTCCTAAAGAGACCCAGTACTTC.